The 26 T cell receptor beta chains reported below all come from one sample, sequenced in a study of T cells after posttransplantation cyclophosphamide. Method: immunoSEQ multiplex PCR; TCRdb's copy keeps in-frame clones and lacks some. This table has about 28,000 clones, 86% appearing once. Source material: PBMCs. The receptors here all came from a man aged 50 to 60.

The V gene is TRBV4-2, the J gene TRBJ1-2; 7 bases fit TRBD1. Germline assignment: CDR1 LGHNA and CDR2 YNFKEQ. This CDR3 spans 15 amino acids. After removal of 0 bases from V and 4 bases from J, the junction contained 5 bases not matched to a gene. CDR3 amino acids: CASSQDQPGGYGYTF. The CDR3 DNA reads as TGTGCCAGCAGCCAAGATCAGCCAGGGGGCTATGGCTACACCTTC.

This clone was seen once. This sequence joins TRBV19 and TRBJ2-7; 8 bases are shared with TRBD2. J lost 2 bases, V lost 5 bases, and 5 bases had no gene match. The CDR3 is 14 residues long. CDR1 and CDR2 (germline): LNHDA, SQIVND (reference sequence). The CDR3 DNA follows: TGTGCCAGTAGTCTCTTCGGGGGGGCCTACGAGCAGTACTTC. Translating it yields CASSLFGGAYEQYF.

V is TRBV7-2 and J is TRBJ2-3, with 8 bases that match TRBD2. Germline values: CDR1 SGHTA, CDR2 FQGNSA. This CDR3 region has 15 residues. The J segment lost 2 bases and the V segment lost 0 bases, leaving 1 base of the junction unmatched. CDR3 DNA sequence: TGTGCCAGCAGCTTAGCGCGGGGGGCCACAGATACGCAGTATTTT. This codes for CASSLARGATDTQYF.

The rearrangement links TRBV7-2 to TRBJ1-1; D not resolved. The V end lost 1 base, the J end lost 1 base, and 7 bases lay between the germline ends. CDR3 length: 14 amino acids. CDR1 and CDR2 from the germline V gene are SGHTA and FQGNSA. The chain's CDR3 is CASSLGRGNTEAFF. DNA of the CDR3: TGTGCCAGCAGCTTAGGTCGGGGGAACACTGAAGCTTTCTTT. The complete variable domain, with remaining parts taken from reference TRBV7-2 and TRBJ1-1, reads GAGVSQSPSNKVTEKGKDVELRCDPISGHTALYWYRQSLGQGLEFLIYFQGNSAPDKSGLPSDRFSAERTGGSVSTLTIQRTQQEDSAVYLCASSLGRGNTEAFFGQGTRLTVV.

The V call is TRBV4-1, the J call TRBJ1-1; D gene ambiguous. Germline CDR1 reads MGHRA; CDR2 reads YSYEKL. The germline V and J ends were trimmed by 1 base and 1 base, with 13 bases remaining between them. This CDR3 is built from 16 residues. The CDR3 loop reads CASSQVRGLRNTEAFF. The CDR3 nucleotides are TGCGCCAGCAGCCAAGTCCGGGGTTTACGGAACACTGAAGCTTTCTTT.

This sequence joins TRBV9 and TRBJ1-1, with 8 bases lining up with TRBD1. The junction had 7 bases not matched to a gene; V was cut back by 1 base and J by 5 bases. Germline values: CDR1 SGDLS, CDR2 YYNGEE. The CDR3 has 15 amino acids. CDR3 DNA sequence: TGTGCCAGCAGCGTAAGCACAGGACAGGGAACTGAAGCTTTCTTT. Protein product: CASSVSTGQGTEAFF.

This chain connects TRBV11-3 to TRBJ2-6; D not resolved. The CDR3 length is 15 residues. Looked up from germline, CDR1 is SGHNT and CDR2 is YENEEA. V dropped 3 bases and J dropped 0 bases, with 6 bases sitting between them. CDR3 sequence (DNA): TGTGCCAGCAGCTTTAGGAGCTCTGGGGCCAACGTCCTGACTTTC. This translates into CASSFRSSGANVLTF.

The rearrangement uses TRBV5-1 and TRBJ2-6; 7 bases are shared with TRBD1. V was clipped by 5 bases and J by 0 bases; unmatched bases: 2. Germline CDR1 is SGHRS and CDR2 is YFSETQ. The CDR3 has 15 amino acids. The CDR3 reads CASRDRSSGANVLTF. The CDR3 DNA sequence: TGCGCCAGCAGGGACAGGAGCTCTGGGGCCAACGTCCTGACTTTC.

The chain joins TRBV7-8 to TRBJ1-6, with 9 bases matching TRBD1. Looked up from germline, CDR1 is SGHVS and CDR2 is FQNEAQ. CDR3 length: 16 residues. Trimming removed 7 bases from V and 5 bases from J; junction bases left unmatched: 9. DNA of the CDR3: TGTGCCAGCACCCCGGGACAGGGTTCGGATAATTCACCCCTCCACTTT. This gives the protein CASTPGQGSDNSPLHF.

The chain has TRBV19 and TRBJ2-7; D call uncertain. V was shortened by 5 bases and J by 3 bases, with 20 bases between the two germline ends. The CDR3 loop spans 16 amino acids. Germline loops: CDR1 LNHDA, CDR2 SQIVND (reference sequence). The CDR3 region is CASSPQEAKTRYEQYF. CDR3 coding DNA: TGTGCCAGTAGTCCCCAAGAGGCTAAAACCCGCTACGAGCAGTACTTC.

The chain couples TRBV4-1 to TRBJ2-2; D not resolved. Trimming took 0 bases from V and 8 from J, leaving 4 bases between them. Germline V CDR1 and CDR2: MGHRA, YSYEKL. The CDR3 has 12 residues. Here the CDR3 reads CASSQDIGELFF. The DNA for the CDR3 is TGCGCCAGCAGCCAAGATATTGGGGAGCTGTTTTTT.

The chain carries TRBV10-1 and TRBJ1-5, with D perhaps matching TRBD1 (5 bases). V was cut by 3 bases and J by 3 bases, with 21 bases left in between. Germline CDR1 reads WNHNN; CDR2 reads SYGVQD (reference sequence). The CDR3 totals 18 residues. The CDR3 nucleotides read TGCGCCAGCAGTGATTCGGGGGAACTCTCAGGTATCAATCAGCCCCAGCATTTT. This encodes CASSDSGELSGINQPQHF.

The DNA for the CDR3 is TGTGCCAGCAGCTGGGGGGACGGATATAGCAATCAGCCCCAGCATTTT. Its protein product is CASSWGDGYSNQPQHF. The chain is built from TRBV5-4 and TRBJ1-5; weak D call: TRBD1 (5 bases). The V end was cut by 3 bases, the J end by 0 bases, with 13 bases between. The germline CDR1 and CDR2 sequences are SGHNT and YYREEE (reference sequence). The CDR3 contains 16 residues. Drawing the rest from reference TRBV5-4 and TRBJ1-5, the complete variable domain is ETGVTQSPTHLIKTRGQQVTLRCSSQSGHNTVSWYQQALGQGPQFIFQYYREEENGRGNFPPRFSGLQFPNYSSELNVNALELDDSALYLCASSWGDGYSNQPQHFGDGTRLSIL.

This clone was counted once. The chain combines TRBV5-1 with TRBJ1-1; a weak D match, TRBD1 (5 bases). CDR3 length: 14 amino acids. Germline V gives CDR1 SGHRS, CDR2 YFSETQ. V was pared by 0 bases and J by 1 base, with 7 bases between. In DNA form, the CDR3 reads TGCGCCAGCAGCTTGGCTACAGGGAACACTGAAGCTTTCTTT. This sequence encodes CASSLATGNTEAFF.

This clone was seen a handful of times. This chain joins TRBV5-1 and TRBJ2-5; D not certain. The CDR3 is 13 residues long. The V gene's germline CDR1 is SGHRS and CDR2 YFSETQ. Trimming shortened V by 1 base and J by 1 base, and 5 bases separated the two germline ends. CDR3 in amino acids: CASSLTPQETQYF. In DNA, the CDR3 is TGCGCCAGCAGCTTGACTCCCCAAGAGACCCAGTACTTC.

The J gene is TRBJ2-7, the V gene TRBV28, with D hard to call. This CDR3 spans 13 amino acids. CDR1 and CDR2 from the germline V gene are MDHEN and SYDVKM. Trimming stripped 2 bases from V and 0 bases from J, with 5 bases between. The CDR3 nucleotides are TGTGCCAGCAGTTTACCAGACTCCTACGAGCAGTACTTC. It encodes CASSLPDSYEQYF.

A single count supports this clone. The chain recombines TRBV5-4 with TRBJ2-5; D possibly corresponds to TRBD1 (6 bases). This CDR3 spans 15 amino acids. From germline, CDR1 is SGHNT and CDR2 YYREEE (reference sequence). The germline V and J ends were trimmed by 5 bases and 2 bases, with 16 bases remaining between them. CDR3 region: CASSDARGRQETQYF. The CDR3 DNA sequence: TGTGCCAGCAGTGACGCCAGGGGCCGTCAAGAGACCCAGTACTTC.

The chain joins TRBV5-1 to TRBJ1-2; the match to TRBD1 covers 10 bases. CDR1 and CDR2 from the germline V gene are SGHRS and YFSETQ. CDR3 length equals 15 residues. The ends lost 5 bases at V and 6 bases at J; junction bases unmatched: 10. Here the CDR3 DNA reads TGCGCCAGCAGTACCCTAGGACAGGGGGGGGATGGCTACACCTTC. Protein: CASSTLGQGGDGYTF. The full variable domain, its missing parts supplied by reference TRBV5-1 and TRBJ1-2, is KAGVTQTPRYLIKTRGQQVTLSCSPISGHRSVSWYQQTPGQGLQFLFEYFSETQRNKGNFPGRFSGRQFSNSRSEMNVSTLELGDSALYLCASSTLGQGGDGYTFGSGTRLTVV.

The chain uses TRBV6-6 and TRBJ2-7, with D perhaps matching TRBD1 (6 bases). The CDR3 is 16 residues long. Looked up from germline, CDR1 is MNHNY and CDR2 is SVGAGI (reference sequence). The germline V and J ends were trimmed by 6 bases and 4 bases, with 22 bases remaining between them. The CDR3 DNA sequence: TGTGCCAGCAGCGATCCAGGCTTCAGGGGAAGATACGAGCAGTACTTC. This translates into CASSDPGFRGRYEQYF.

This clone has just one count. This sequence joins TRBV7-8 and TRBJ2-3, with D possibly being TRBD2 (5 bases). V shed 10 bases and J shed 0 bases, with 20 bases lying between them. The CDR3 loop spans 16 amino acids. The germline CDR1 and CDR2 sequences are SGHVS and FQNEAQ. CDR3 nucleotide sequence: TGTGCCACTCAGAGATCGAGGGCGTATAGCACAGATACGCAGTATTTT. Protein sequence: CATQRSRAYSTDTQYF.

This sequence joins TRBV6-5 and TRBJ2-1, with 7 bases identical to TRBD2. The CDR3 loop spans 14 amino acids. V trimming: 8 bases; J trimming: 7 bases; junction bases outside the gene matches: 11. Germline V gives CDR1 MNHEY, CDR2 SVGAGI. The CDR3, as DNA: TGTGCCAGCCTCTCGAACTACGGGGGGAATGAGCAGTTCTTC. Amino acid sequence: CASLSNYGGNEQFF.

The chain recombines TRBV2 with TRBJ2-7; 8 nucleotides line up with TRBD1. The CDR3 length is 15 residues. Germline lookup yields CDR1 SNHLY and CDR2 FYNNEI. After removal of 8 bases from V and 3 bases from J, the junction contained 12 bases not matched to a gene. CDR3 region: CASSYQTGGYYEQYF. The CDR3 DNA reads as TGTGCCAGCTCTTACCAAACAGGGGGGTACTACGAGCAGTACTTC. The entire variable domain, with the rest obtained from reference TRBV2 and TRBJ2-7, is as follows: EPEVTQTPSHQVTQMGQEVILRCVPISNHLYFYWYRQILGQKVEFLVSFYNNEISEKSEIFDDQFSVERPDGSNFTLKIRSTKLEDSAMYFCASSYQTGGYYEQYFGPGTRLTVT.

The CDR3 DNA is TGTGCCAGCAGCTTAAAAGCGGGAGGGACCCACGAGCAGTACTTC. It yields the protein CASSLKAGGTHEQYF. The chain joins TRBV11-2 to TRBJ2-7, with 10 positions matching TRBD2. V shed 2 bases and J 5 bases; nucleotides not matched to a gene: 6. CDR3 size: 15 residues. From germline, CDR1 is SGHAT and CDR2 FQNNGV.

This chain uses TRBV30 with TRBJ2-3, with D unresolved. The germline V gene encodes CDR1 GTSNPN and CDR2 SVGIG (reference sequence). The CDR3 spans 13 residues. With 2 bases removed from V and 0 bases from J, the gap between germline ends came to 6 bases. In DNA form, the CDR3 reads TGTGCCTGGAGTTATACTAGCACAGATACGCAGTATTTT. It specifies CAWSYTSTDTQYF.

V gene TRBV18 combines with J gene TRBJ1-1, with TRBD1 matching 8 bases. Trimming took 2 bases from V and 1 from J; bases not matched to a gene: 9. The CDR3 totals 17 residues. Germline CDR1 and CDR2: KGHSH and LQKENI. This CDR3 reads CASSPTMQGAWNTEAFF. CDR3 nucleotides: TGTGCCAGCTCACCAACGATGCAGGGGGCCTGGAACACTGAAGCTTTCTTT.

This chain uses TRBV7-8 with TRBJ2-1, with a tentative D call TRBD2 (6 bases). Germline values: CDR1 SGHVS, CDR2 FQNEAQ. V lost 0 bases, J lost 2 bases, and 17 bases lay in between. This CDR3 is 18 amino acids long. CDR3 sequence: CASSLAALDYRTYNEQFF. The CDR3 DNA reads as TGTGCCAGCAGCTTAGCGGCCTTGGACTACCGGACCTACAATGAGCAGTTCTTC.